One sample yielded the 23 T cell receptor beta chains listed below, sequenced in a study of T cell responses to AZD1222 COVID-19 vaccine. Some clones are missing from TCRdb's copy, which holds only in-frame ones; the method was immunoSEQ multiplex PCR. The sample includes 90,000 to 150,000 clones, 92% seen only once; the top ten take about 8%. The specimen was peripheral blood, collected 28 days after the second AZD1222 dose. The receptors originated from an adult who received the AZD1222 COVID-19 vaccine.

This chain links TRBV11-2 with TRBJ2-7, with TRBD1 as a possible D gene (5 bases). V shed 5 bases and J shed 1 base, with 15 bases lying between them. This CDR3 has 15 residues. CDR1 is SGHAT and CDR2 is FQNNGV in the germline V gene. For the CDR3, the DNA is TGTGCCAGCAGCACCCGGACACCGCCGTCCTACGAGCAGTACTTC. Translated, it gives CASSTRTPPSYEQYF.

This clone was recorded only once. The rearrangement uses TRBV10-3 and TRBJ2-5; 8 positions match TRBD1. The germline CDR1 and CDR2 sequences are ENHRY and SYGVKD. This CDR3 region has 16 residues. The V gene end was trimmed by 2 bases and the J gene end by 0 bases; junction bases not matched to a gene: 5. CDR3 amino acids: CAISEEQGDYQETQYF. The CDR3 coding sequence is TGTGCCATCAGTGAGGAACAGGGGGATTACCAAGAGACCCAGTACTTC.

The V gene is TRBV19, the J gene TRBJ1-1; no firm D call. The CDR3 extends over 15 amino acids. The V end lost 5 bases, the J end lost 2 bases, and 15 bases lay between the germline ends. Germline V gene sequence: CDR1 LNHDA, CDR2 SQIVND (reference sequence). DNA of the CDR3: TGTGCCAGTAGTCCCACCCGGCGGGCTAACACTGAAGCTTTCTTT. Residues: CASSPTRRANTEAFF.

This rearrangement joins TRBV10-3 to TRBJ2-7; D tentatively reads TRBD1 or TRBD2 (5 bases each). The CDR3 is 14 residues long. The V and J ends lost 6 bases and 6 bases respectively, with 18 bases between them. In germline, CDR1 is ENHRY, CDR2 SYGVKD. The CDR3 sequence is CAIRGTSHNGEQYF. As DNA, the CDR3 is TGTGCCATCAGGGGGACGTCCCACAACGGCGAGCAGTACTTC.

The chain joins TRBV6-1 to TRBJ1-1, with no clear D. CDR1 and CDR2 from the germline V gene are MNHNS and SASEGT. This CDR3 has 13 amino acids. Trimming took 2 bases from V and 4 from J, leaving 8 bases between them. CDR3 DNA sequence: TGTGCCAGCAGTGAATGGAGGTTCACTGAAGCTTTCTTT. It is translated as CASSEWRFTEAFF.

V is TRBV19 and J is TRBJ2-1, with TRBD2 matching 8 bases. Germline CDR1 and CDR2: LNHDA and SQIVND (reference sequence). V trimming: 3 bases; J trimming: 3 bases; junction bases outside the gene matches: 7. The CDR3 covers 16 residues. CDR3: CASSMVGTRVYNEQFF. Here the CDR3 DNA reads TGTGCCAGTAGTATGGTGGGGACTAGGGTCTACAATGAGCAGTTCTTC.

The CDR3 protein is CAISGQENTEAFF. DNA of the CDR3: TGTGCCATCAGTGGACAGGAGAACACTGAAGCTTTCTTT. The rearrangement uses TRBV10-3 and TRBJ1-1; TRBD1 is a possible D gene (6 bases). This CDR3 is built from 13 residues. The V and J ends lost 4 bases and 1 base respectively, with 7 bases between them. Germline V gene lookup returns CDR1 ENHRY and CDR2 SYGVKD.

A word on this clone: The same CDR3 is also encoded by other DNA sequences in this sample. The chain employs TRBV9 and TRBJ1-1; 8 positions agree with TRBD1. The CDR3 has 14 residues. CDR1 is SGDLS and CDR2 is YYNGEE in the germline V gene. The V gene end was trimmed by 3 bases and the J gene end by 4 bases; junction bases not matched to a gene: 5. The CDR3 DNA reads TGTGCCAGCAGCGCACAAACAGGGGGCACTGAAGCTTTCTTT. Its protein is CASSAQTGGTEAFF. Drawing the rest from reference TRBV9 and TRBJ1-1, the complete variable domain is DSGVTQTPKHLITATGQRVTLRCSPRSGDLSVYWYQQSLDQGLQFLIQYYNGEERAKGNILERFSAQQFPDLHSELNLSSLELGDSALYFCASSAQTGGTEAFFGQGTRLTVV.

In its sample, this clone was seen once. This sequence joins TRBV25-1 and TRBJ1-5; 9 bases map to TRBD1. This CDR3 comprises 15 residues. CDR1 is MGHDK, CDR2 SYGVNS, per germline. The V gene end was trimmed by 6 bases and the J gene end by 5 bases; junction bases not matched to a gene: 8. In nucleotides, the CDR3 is TGTGCCAGCAGCACCGGGACAGGGAGTGATCAGCCCCAGCATTTT. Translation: CASSTGTGSDQPQHF.

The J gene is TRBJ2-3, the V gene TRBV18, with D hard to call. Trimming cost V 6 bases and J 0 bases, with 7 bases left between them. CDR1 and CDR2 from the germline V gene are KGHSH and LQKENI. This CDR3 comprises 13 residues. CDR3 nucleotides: TGTGCCAGCTCCCGGCCCAGCACAGATACGCAGTATTTT. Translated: CASSRPSTDTQYF.

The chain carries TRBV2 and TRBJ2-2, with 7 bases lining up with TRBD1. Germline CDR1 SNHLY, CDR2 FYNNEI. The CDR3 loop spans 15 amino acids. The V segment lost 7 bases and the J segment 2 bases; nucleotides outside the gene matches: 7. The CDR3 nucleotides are TGTGCCAGCATTATGAACAGGGGTAACACCGGGGAGCTGTTTTTT. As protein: CASIMNRGNTGELFF.

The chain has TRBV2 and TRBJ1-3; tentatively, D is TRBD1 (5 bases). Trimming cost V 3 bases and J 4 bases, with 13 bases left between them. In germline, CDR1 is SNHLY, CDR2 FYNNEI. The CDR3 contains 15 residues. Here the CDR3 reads CASSEGTLSGNTIYF. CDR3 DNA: TGTGCCAGCAGTGAGGGGACCTTGTCCGGAAACACCATATATTTT.

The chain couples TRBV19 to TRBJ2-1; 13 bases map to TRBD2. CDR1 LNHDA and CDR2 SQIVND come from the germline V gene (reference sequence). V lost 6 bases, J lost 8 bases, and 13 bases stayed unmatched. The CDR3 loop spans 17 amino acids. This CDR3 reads CASRESLWTSGGDEQFF. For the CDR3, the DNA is TGTGCCAGTAGAGAGTCTTTGTGGACTAGCGGGGGTGATGAGCAGTTCTTC.

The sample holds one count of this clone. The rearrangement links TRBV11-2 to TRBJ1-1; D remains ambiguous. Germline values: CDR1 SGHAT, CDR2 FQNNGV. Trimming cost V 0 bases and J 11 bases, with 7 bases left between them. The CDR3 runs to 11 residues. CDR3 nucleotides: TGTGCCAGCAGCTTAGATAGTGGGGCTTTCTTT. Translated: CASSLDSGAFF.

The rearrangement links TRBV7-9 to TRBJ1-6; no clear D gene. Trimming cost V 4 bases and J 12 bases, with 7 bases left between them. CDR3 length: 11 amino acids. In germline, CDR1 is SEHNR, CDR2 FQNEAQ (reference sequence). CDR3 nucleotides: TGTGCCAGCAGCTCGGAACAACCCCTCCACTTT. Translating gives CASSSEQPLHF.

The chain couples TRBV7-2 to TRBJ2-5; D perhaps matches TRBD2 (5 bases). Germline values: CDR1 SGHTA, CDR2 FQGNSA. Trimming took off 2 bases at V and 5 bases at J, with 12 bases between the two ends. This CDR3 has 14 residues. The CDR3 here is CASSLTGNGETQYF. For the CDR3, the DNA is TGTGCCAGCAGCTTAACGGGGAATGGGGAGACCCAGTACTTC.

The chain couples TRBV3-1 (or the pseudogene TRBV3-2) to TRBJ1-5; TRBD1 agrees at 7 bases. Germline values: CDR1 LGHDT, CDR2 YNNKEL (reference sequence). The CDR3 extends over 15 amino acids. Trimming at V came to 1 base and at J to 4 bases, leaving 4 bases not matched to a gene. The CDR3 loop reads CASSQGTGPNQPQHF. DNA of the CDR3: TGTGCCAGCAGCCAAGGGACAGGCCCAAATCAGCCCCAGCATTTT.

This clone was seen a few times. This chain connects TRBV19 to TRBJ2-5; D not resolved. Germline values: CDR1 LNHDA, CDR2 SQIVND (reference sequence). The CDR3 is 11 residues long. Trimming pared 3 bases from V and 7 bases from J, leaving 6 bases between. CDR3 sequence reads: CASSISGTQYF. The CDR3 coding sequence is TGTGCCAGTAGTATTAGTGGGACCCAGTACTTC.

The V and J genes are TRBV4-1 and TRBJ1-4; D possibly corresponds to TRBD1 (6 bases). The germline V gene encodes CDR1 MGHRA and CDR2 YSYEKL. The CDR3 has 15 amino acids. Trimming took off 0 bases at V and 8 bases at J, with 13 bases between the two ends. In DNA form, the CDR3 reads TGCGCCAGCAGCCAAGAGCAGGGAGGACAGGAAAAACTGTTTTTT. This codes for CASSQEQGGQEKLFF.

The CDR3, as DNA: TGTGCCAGCAGTCGGGGAGAGACCTCTGGCTACACCTTC. It is translated as CASSRGETSGYTF. The chain recombines TRBV12-3 or TRBV12-4 with TRBJ1-2; no clear D. There are 13 residues in the CDR3. Trimming took off 5 bases at V and 7 bases at J, with 14 bases between the two ends.

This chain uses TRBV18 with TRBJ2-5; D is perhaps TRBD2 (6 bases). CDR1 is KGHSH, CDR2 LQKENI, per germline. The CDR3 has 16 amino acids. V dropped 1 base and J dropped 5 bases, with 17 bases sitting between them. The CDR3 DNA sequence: TGTGCCAGCTCACCACAGGGTAGCGGTTTCGCCGAGACCCAGTACTTC. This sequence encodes CASSPQGSGFAETQYF. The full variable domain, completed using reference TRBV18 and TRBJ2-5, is NAGVMQNPRHLVRRRGQEARLRCSPMKGHSHVYWYRQLPEEGLKFMVYLQKENIIDESGMPKERFSAEFPKEGPSILRIQQVVRGDSAAYFCASSPQGSGFAETQYFGPGTRLLVL.

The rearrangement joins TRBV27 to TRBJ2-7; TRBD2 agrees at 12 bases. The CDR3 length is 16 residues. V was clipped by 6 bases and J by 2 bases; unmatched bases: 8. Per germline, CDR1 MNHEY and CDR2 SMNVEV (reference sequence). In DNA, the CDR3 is TGTGCCAGCAGCCCTACTAGCGGGGGGCTTCCCTACGAGCAGTACTTC. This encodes CASSPTSGGLPYEQYF.

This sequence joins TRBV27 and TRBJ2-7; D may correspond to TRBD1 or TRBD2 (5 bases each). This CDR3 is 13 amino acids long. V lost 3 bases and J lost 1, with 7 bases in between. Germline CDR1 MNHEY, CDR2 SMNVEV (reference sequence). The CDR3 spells CASSFGASYEQYF. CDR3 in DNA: TGTGCCAGCAGTTTCGGGGCATCCTACGAGCAGTACTTC.